The rows below give T cell receptor beta chains drawn from one sample of a study of T cell responses to AZD1222 COVID-19 vaccine. Here immunoSEQ multiplex PCR was the method, and the copy in TCRdb shows in-frame clones only, minus some. The sample contains 180,000 or so clones, about 90% of which appear only once. The sample consisted of peripheral blood, taken 28 days after the second AZD1222 dose. These receptors all come from an adult who received the AZD1222 COVID-19 vaccine. Both conserved end residues are part of each CDR3. D genes are given only for firm matches. Expanded clones get a size class; other rows say once, few or many, or leave the size out.

d_call clone_size j_call v_call cdr3_nt cdr3_aa
TRBD1 NA TRBJ2-1 TRBV5-4 TGTGCCAGCAGCTCGGGACAGGGGGCAAATGAGCAGTTCTTC CASSSGQGANEQFF
TRBD1 NA TRBJ2-7 TRBV5-1 TGCGCCAGCAGCTTAGGACAGGGAGCTTACGAGCAGTACTTC CASSLGQGAYEQYF
TRBD1 NA TRBJ1-6 TRBV5-1 TGCGCCAGCAGCTTGGTACAGGGGTATAATTCACCCCTCCACTTT CASSLVQGYNSPLHF
TRBD1 NA TRBJ2-1 TRBV7-2 TGTGCCAGCAGCTTATCTGGGGGACAGGGTCTCTACAATGAGCAGTTCTTC CASSLSGGQGLYNEQFF
NA NA TRBJ2-3 TRBV7-9 TGTGCCAGCAAAGAGTGGGGGAGCACAGATACGCAGTATTTT CASKEWGSTDTQYF
TRBD1 NA TRBJ1-2 TRBV7-2 TGTGCCAGCAGCTTACGGACAGGGGTAGACTATGGCTACACCTTC CASSLRTGVDYGYTF
NA NA TRBJ1-5 TRBV15 TGTGCCACCAGCCCCTTTGGTCAGCCCCAGCATTTT CATSPFGQPQHF
NA once TRBJ1-1 TRBV6-2/TRBV6-3 TGTGCCAGCAGTAGACAGGAGGAGGCGGGCACTGAAGCTTTCTTT CASSRQEEAGTEAFF
TRBD1 NA TRBJ2-3 TRBV19 TGTGCCAGTAGTATAGGACAGGGGGCGACAGATACGCAGTATTTT CASSIGQGATDTQYF
NA NA TRBJ1-6 TRBV7-9 TGTGCCAGCAGCTTGGGTGGTTCACCCCTCCACTTT CASSLGGSPLHF
TRBD2 NA TRBJ2-7 TRBV28 TGTGCCAGCAGTTCCCCGGGACTAGCGGTCTCCTACGAGCAGTACTTC CASSSPGLAVSYEQYF
NA NA TRBJ1-4 TRBV29-1 TGCAGCGTTGTAGGAGGGGGTCAGAATGAAAAACTGTTTTTT CSVVGGGQNEKLFF
NA NA TRBJ2-7 TRBV5-1 TGCGCCTCACGGCGGGGACCCCGCGAGCAGTACTTC CASRRGPREQYF
TRBD1 NA TRBJ1-2 TRBV9 TGTGCCAGCAGCGTACGGGAGACAGGGACGGGCTATGGCTACACCTTC CASSVRETGTGYGYTF
NA NA TRBJ1-1 TRBV28 TGTGCCAGCAGTTCCCCGGGTGGGTACAGGTACACTGAAGCTTTCTTT CASSSPGGYRYTEAFF